This entry lists 27 T cell receptor beta chains sequenced from one sample in a study of shared clonotypes between healthy human individuals. Libraries were prepared by immunoSEQ multiplex PCR; TCRdb keeps only in-frame clonotypes and omits some of them. The profile shows about 980,000 clones, more than 75% of them singletons. The sequencing sample was made of memory CD4+ T cells sorted from blood. Described subset: CD45RA-negative fraction. All receptors come from a young man in good health.

In its sample, this clone was seen once. This chain links TRBV19 with TRBJ2-7, with D maybe TRBD2 (6 bases). Per germline, CDR1 LNHDA and CDR2 SQIVND (reference sequence). The V gene lost 6 bases and the J gene lost 7 bases, with 16 bases spanning the gap. The CDR3 has 13 amino acids. The CDR3 DNA reads TGTGCCAGTAGCAATAACCGGGCGGGGGAGCAGTACTTC. Residues: CASSNNRAGEQYF. The variable domain in full, with the rest retrieved from reference TRBV19 and TRBJ2-7, is DGGITQSPKYLFRKEGQNVTLSCEQNLNHDAMYWYRQDPGQGLRLIYYSQIVNDFQKGDIAEGYSVSREKKESFPLTVTSAQKNPTAFYLCASSNNRAGEQYFGPGTRLTVT.

This clone appeared a few times. The gene calls are TRBV6-8 and TRBJ2-3, with 10 bases lining up with TRBD1. J lost 4 bases, V lost 3 bases, and 13 bases had no gene match. CDR1 and CDR2 (germline): MNHGY, SAAAGT. This CDR3 has 18 residues. As DNA, the CDR3 is TGTGCCAGCAGTTATTCCATGGTTCCGGGACAGGGGCCAGATACGCAGTATTTT. Translating gives CASSYSMVPGQGPDTQYF.

The chain has TRBV4-3 and TRBJ2-7; no clear D gene. Trimming left V 0 bases short and J 7 bases short, with 13 bases between. Per the germline V gene, CDR1 is LGHNA and CDR2 is YSLEER. The CDR3 has 14 residues. CDR3 DNA: TGCGCCAGCAGCCAAGAAAAGGGCGTCTCTGAGCAGTACTTC. Its translation: CASSQEKGVSEQYF.

This clone was counted many times. The chain employs TRBV10-3 and TRBJ2-1, with TRBD2 identical over 8 bases. CDR3 length equals 17 residues. The J segment lost 9 bases and the V segment lost 3 bases, leaving 16 bases of the junction unmatched. Germline assignment: CDR1 ENHRY and CDR2 SYGVKD. The CDR3 protein is CAISDPLGSGTSGEQFF. As DNA, the CDR3 is TGTGCCATCAGTGACCCCCTTGGTAGCGGGACGTCCGGTGAGCAGTTCTTC.

This clone showed up just a few times. The chain has TRBV18 and TRBJ1-1; 10 bases fit TRBD1. CDR1 is KGHSH and CDR2 is LQKENI in the germline V gene. The CDR3 length is 15 residues. The V segment lost 7 bases and the J segment 1 base; nucleotides outside the gene matches: 6. The CDR3 DNA sequence: TGTGCCAGCTTGACGCGGACAGGGGGGAACACTGAAGCTTTCTTT. It specifies CASLTRTGGNTEAFF.

In this sample, this clone turned up a few times. V gene TRBV10-1 combines with J gene TRBJ2-7, with unresolved D. Trimming took 8 bases from V and 4 from J, leaving 9 bases between them. Germline V gene sequence: CDR1 WNHNN, CDR2 SYGVQD (reference sequence). This CDR3 is built from 11 residues. CDR3 sequence reads: CASGSAYEQYF. CDR3 in DNA: TGCGCCAGCGGATCCGCTTACGAGCAGTACTTC.

The V and J genes are TRBV5-6 and TRBJ2-3; D unresolved. Germline CDR1 reads SGHDT; CDR2 reads YYEEEE. The CDR3 length is 14 residues. V lost 5 bases and J lost 2, with 12 bases in between. The CDR3 spells CASRSGSFTDTQYF. DNA of the CDR3: TGTGCCAGCAGGTCCGGGTCTTTCACAGATACGCAGTATTTT.

This clone was detected many times. Other DNA sequences of this sample code for an identical CDR3. This rearrangement joins TRBV2 to TRBJ2-5, with 11 positions matching TRBD1. The CDR3 contains 14 residues. The germline V gene encodes CDR1 SNHLY and CDR2 FYNNEI. V gave up 6 bases and J gave up 2 bases; unmatched junction bases: 2. DNA for the CDR3: TGTGCCAGCAGGCGGGACAGGGGGCAAGAGACCCAGTACTTC. Encoded protein: CASRRDRGQETQYF.

This sequence joins TRBV10-3 and TRBJ1-5; 8 bases are shared with TRBD1. This CDR3 region has 14 residues. The germline V gene has CDR1 ENHRY and CDR2 SYGVKD. Trimming took 5 bases from V and 6 from J; bases not matched to a gene: 6. The CDR3 DNA is TGTGCCATCAGTAAGACAGGGGTTGGTCAGCCCCAGCATTTT. It encodes CAISKTGVGQPQHF.

The CDR3 protein is CASSSQRNEQFF. The CDR3 region has the DNA TGCGCCAGCAGCTCCCAACGCAATGAGCAGTTCTTC. V usage is TRBV4-1 and J usage is TRBJ2-1; D is ambiguous. CDR1 and CDR2 from the germline V gene are MGHRA and YSYEKL. This CDR3 comprises 12 residues. Trimming took off 5 bases at V and 6 bases at J, with 8 bases between the two ends.

This clone was detected once. V gene TRBV4-3 combines with J gene TRBJ1-2, with 7 nucleotides matching TRBD1. CDR3 length equals 14 residues. With V trimmed by 4 bases and J by 3 bases, 5 bases remained unmatched. The germline V gene has CDR1 LGHNA and CDR2 YSLEER. CDR3 bases: TGCGCCAGCAGCCTTGAGACAGGGTACTATGGCTACACCTTC. Amino acids: CASSLETGYYGYTF.

The chain employs TRBV28 and TRBJ1-6; D ambiguous. The CDR3 runs to 14 residues. Germline V gene data show CDR1 as MDHEN and CDR2 as SYDVKM. V was clipped by 7 bases and J by 6 bases, with 13 bases between them. The CDR3 DNA is TGTGCCAGCACGGCTCCGGGTGCTAATTCACCCCTCCACTTT. It codes for CASTAPGANSPLHF.

The V gene is TRBV12-5, the J gene TRBJ1-4; perhaps TRBD1 as D (6 bases). The CDR3 length is 17 residues. Trimming pared 1 base from V and 8 bases from J, leaving 20 bases between. Per the germline V gene, CDR1 is LGHNT and CDR2 is FRNRAP. CDR3 in DNA: TGTGCTAGTGGTTTGGAACAGGGAGTTAATGCCGAAGAAAAACTGTTTTTT. It is translated as CASGLEQGVNAEEKLFF.

V and J are TRBV5-4 and TRBJ1-2; 12 nucleotides agree with TRBD1. V dropped 3 bases and J dropped 7; count of bases not matched to a gene: 7. The germline CDR1 and CDR2 sequences are SGHNT and YYREEE (reference sequence). The CDR3 extends over 15 amino acids. The CDR3 loop reads CASSSPGQGARGYTF. DNA of the CDR3: TGTGCCAGCAGCTCTCCGGGACAGGGGGCGCGTGGCTACACCTTC.

This clone turned up a few times. This rearrangement joins TRBV14 to TRBJ2-7; the D gene is possibly TRBD1 (5 bases). Deletions cut 0 bases from V and 2 bases from J, with 11 bases between. Germline V lookup: CDR1 SGHDN, CDR2 FVKESK. CDR3 length equals 15 residues. CDR3 residues: CASSQDPGHAYEQYF. In DNA form, the CDR3 reads TGTGCCAGCAGCCAAGACCCAGGGCATGCCTACGAGCAGTACTTC.

The CDR3 region has the DNA TGTGCCACCAGCAGAGATCGGACCCAACTGTTTTTT. Translating gives CATSRDRTQLFF. The chain carries TRBV15 and TRBJ1-4; D is unclear. The CDR3 contains 12 residues. Germline assignment: CDR1 LNHNV and CDR2 YYDKDF (reference sequence). Trimming removed 0 bases at V and 12 bases at J, with 8 bases between.

Only a few counts were recorded for this clone. This chain connects TRBV5-5 to TRBJ1-6, with a tentative D call TRBD1 (5 bases). The CDR3 consists of 16 residues. Trimming cost V 4 bases and J 0 bases, with 11 bases left between them. The germline V gene has CDR1 SGHKS and CDR2 YYEKEE (reference sequence). The CDR3, as DNA: TGTGCCAGCAGCCGGACACGCAGCTCCTATAATTCACCCCTCCACTTT. This translates into CASSRTRSSYNSPLHF.

The gene calls are TRBV5-1 and TRBJ2-7; 11 bases are shared with TRBD2. After removal of 4 bases from V and 6 bases from J, the junction contained 15 bases not matched to a gene. Germline CDR1 SGHRS, CDR2 YFSETQ. The CDR3 has 17 residues. CDR3 sequence reads: CASSLGTSGPRKGEQYF. The CDR3, as DNA: TGCGCCAGCAGCCTCGGGACTAGCGGACCTAGAAAAGGCGAGCAGTACTTC. Supplemented by reference TRBV5-1 and TRBJ2-7, the full variable domain reads KAGVTQTPRYLIKTRGQQVTLSCSPISGHRSVSWYQQTPGQGLQFLFEYFSETQRNKGNFPGRFSGRQFSNSRSEMNVSTLELGDSALYLCASSLGTSGPRKGEQYFGPGTRLTVT.

In this sample, this clone turned up a few times. This chain joins TRBV28 and TRBJ1-2; TRBD1 is a possible D gene (5 bases). Germline values: CDR1 MDHEN, CDR2 SYDVKM. V was pared by 6 bases and J by 4 bases, with 15 bases between. The CDR3 has 14 amino acids. CDR3: CASRAGDRAYGYTF. The CDR3 region has the DNA TGTGCCAGCAGGGCGGGCGACAGAGCCTATGGCTACACCTTC.

This clone was seen a handful of times. Other DNA sequences in the same sample also yield this CDR3. The V and J genes are TRBV19 and TRBJ1-4; D ambiguous. CDR1 and CDR2 from the germline V gene are LNHDA and SQIVND (reference sequence). CDR3 length: 14 residues. Trimming took off 3 bases at V and 0 bases at J, with 5 bases between the two ends. The CDR3 reads CASSISATNEKLFF. As DNA, the CDR3 is TGTGCCAGTAGTATCAGTGCAACTAATGAAAAACTGTTTTTT.

This clone was seen once. The chain's CDR3 is CASILTGEHTDTQYF. The CDR3 region has the DNA TGTGCCAGCATACTAACAGGGGAACACACAGATACGCAGTATTTT. The V call is TRBV2, the J call TRBJ2-3; 7 nucleotides line up with TRBD1. Germline V gene data show CDR1 as SNHLY and CDR2 as FYNNEI. The CDR3 length is 15 residues. V trimming: 7 bases; J trimming: 2 bases; junction bases outside the gene matches: 9.

The V gene is TRBV6-5, the J gene TRBJ2-1; D not certain. The germline gives CDR1 MNHEY, CDR2 SVGAGI. The CDR3 is made up of 13 amino acids. V was trimmed by 5 bases and J by 6 bases, leaving 11 bases between them. This chain's CDR3 is CASSPLDGNEQFF. DNA of the CDR3: TGTGCCAGCAGTCCGCTGGACGGCAATGAGCAGTTCTTC.

The V gene is TRBV28, the J gene TRBJ1-2; D is ambiguous. Germline V gene lookup returns CDR1 MDHEN and CDR2 SYDVKM. The V end was cut by 3 bases, the J end by 1 base, with 12 bases between. The CDR3 has 15 residues. CDR3 nucleotides: TGTGCCAGCAGTTTGCAGGACGTAGGTAACTATGGCTACACCTTC. Its translation is CASSLQDVGNYGYTF.

V is TRBV29-1 and J is TRBJ2-1; unclear D gene. Germline-derived CDR1 and CDR2 are SQVTM and ANQGSEA. CDR3 length equals 14 residues. V was clipped by 2 bases and J by 0 bases, with 8 bases between them. The CDR3 sequence is CSVEQEISYNEQFF. The CDR3 DNA reads TGCAGCGTTGAACAGGAGATCTCCTACAATGAGCAGTTCTTC.

This rearrangement joins TRBV6-1 to TRBJ1-1; D not certain. Trimming left V 4 bases short and J 4 bases short, with 13 bases between. CDR3 length: 14 residues. CDR1 and CDR2 from the germline V gene are MNHNS and SASEGT. This chain's CDR3 is CASSGLGVATEAFF. CDR3 nucleotide sequence: TGTGCCAGCAGTGGCCTCGGAGTGGCCACTGAAGCTTTCTTT.

This clone was counted only a few times. A read error may account for a junction end that differs from germline. Other DNA variants within this sample encode the same CDR3. The chain combines TRBV7-7 with TRBJ2-3, with TRBD2 matching 7 bases. The germline gives CDR1 SSHAT, CDR2 FNYEAQ (reference sequence). This CDR3 has 14 amino acids. The CDR3 coding sequence is TGTGCTAGCAGCTCTAGCGGATCCACAGATACGCAGTATTTT. Amino acids: CASSSSGSTDTQYF.

The chain employs TRBV7-9 and TRBJ2-7; D possibly matches TRBD1 or TRBD2 (5 bases each). Germline CDR1 SEHNR, CDR2 FQNEAQ (reference sequence). Trimming stripped 5 bases from V and 5 bases from J, with 13 bases between. The CDR3 loop spans 13 amino acids. DNA of the CDR3: TGTGCCAGCAGCATGGGCTGGGGGAACGAGCAGTACTTC. Protein sequence: CASSMGWGNEQYF.